Listed below are T cell receptor beta chains from one sample, sequenced in a study of blood T cell repertoires in COVID-19. The table came from immunoSEQ multiplex PCR; TCRdb's copy has only in-frame clones and leaves some out. Of more than 85,000 clones in the sample, 81% were seen once. Input material: peripheral blood. These receptors came from a man older than 75 with acute or convalescent COVID-19. The CDR3 runs from the conserved cysteine through the conserved F or W. D genes are given only for firm matches. Clone size, where shown, is once, few, many, or a class for clones that have expanded.

clone_size j_call v_call d_call cdr3_nt cdr3_aa
once TRBJ2-1 TRBV11-2 . TGTGCCAGCAGCTTCTTCGGGAGTTCCCATGAGCAGTTCTTC CASSFFGSSHEQFF
. TRBJ1-2 TRBV3-1/TRBV3-2 . TGTGCCAGCAGCCTGAGGACAGCTAACTATGGCTACACCTTC CASSLRTANYGYTF
. TRBJ1-1 TRBV7-9 . TGTGCCAGCAGCGGCGGGGCCTCGATGAACACTGAAGCTTTCTTT CASSGGASMNTEAFF
. TRBJ1-2 TRBV28 TRBD1 TGTGCCAGCAGTTTAGACAGGGCCCTTCGTGGCTACACCTTC CASSLDRALRGYTF
. TRBJ2-2 TRBV6-5 . TGTGCCAGCCATCGGGAGTTGAGCACCGGGGAGCTGTTTTTT CASHRELSTGELFF
. TRBJ1-1 TRBV7-8 . TGTGCCAGCAGCTCAAACCCAGTTAGGTACAGGGAGTTTACTGAAGCTTTCTTT CASSSNPVRYREFTEAFF
once TRBJ1-5 TRBV19 TRBD1 TGTGCCAGTACCCAAGGACAGGGCTCAAACCAGCCCCAGCATTTT CASTQGQGSNQPQHF
. TRBJ2-1 TRBV24-1 TRBD2 TGTGCCACCAGTGACCCCGGGACTAGCGGGAGCTCCTACAATGAGCAGTTCTTC CATSDPGTSGSSYNEQFF
. TRBJ2-7 TRBV27 TRBD1 TGTGCCAGCAGTTTCCTGGACAGGCCCCACGAGCAGTACTTC CASSFLDRPHEQYF
. TRBJ2-1 TRBV11-2 TRBD1 TGTGCCAGCAGCTTCACAGGGGCCAGAAGCCAGTTCTTC CASSFTGARSQFF
. TRBJ2-7 TRBV18 TRBD1 TGTGCCAGCTCACCAACCCCGGGACAGGGGGTCGGGCAGTACTTC CASSPTPGQGVGQYF
. TRBJ2-5 TRBV11-3 TRBD2 TGTGCCAGCAGCTTAGTAGCGGGAGGTCCCCAAGAGACCCAGTACTTC CASSLVAGGPQETQYF
. TRBJ2-1 TRBV13 TRBD1 TGTGCCAGCAGCCCGGACAGGGGGTACAATGAGCAGTTCTTC CASSPDRGYNEQFF
once TRBJ2-7 TRBV7-2 . TGTGCCAGCAGCTTAGCTCCGCGGACAACCGAGCAGTACTTC CASSLAPRTTEQYF
. TRBJ1-6 TRBV6-1 TRBD1 TGTGCCAGCAGTGCGGGGACAGGGGTAGGTAATTCACCCCTCCACTTT CASSAGTGVGNSPLHF
. TRBJ2-7 TRBV27 TRBD1 TGTGCCAGCAGTTTACAAACAGGGGGCCGAAAGGGCGAGCAGTACTTC CASSLQTGGRKGEQYF
. TRBJ1-1 TRBV11-1 . TGTGCCAGCAGGCGACAGATGAACACTGAAGCTTTCTTT CASRRQMNTEAFF
few TRBJ2-6 TRBV2 . TGTGCCAGCAGTGACAGGCCCTCTGGGGCCAACGTCCTGACTTTC CASSDRPSGANVLTF
few TRBJ2-7 TRBV29-1 TRBD2 TGCAGCGTTGGGGGACTAGCGGGAACCCCCTACGAGCAGTACTTC CSVGGLAGTPYEQYF
. TRBJ1-1 TRBV30 . TGTGCCTGGAGTTTAGACAGGCTGAACACTGAAGCTTTCTTT CAWSLDRLNTEAFF
. TRBJ2-1 TRBV5-4 . TGTGCCAGCAGCTTGGCCACAGGTCGCGATGAGCAGTTCTTC CASSLATGRDEQFF
. TRBJ2-6 TRBV7-9 . TGTGCCAGCAGCTTATTAACAGGATTTAACTCTGGGGCCAACGTCCTGACTTTC CASSLLTGFNSGANVLTF
. TRBJ2-7 TRBV6-5 TRBD2 TGTGCCAGCAGTAAGCGGGGGGTATACGAGCAGTACTTC CASSKRGVYEQYF
. TRBJ1-2 TRBV7-9 . TGTGCCAGCAGCTTAGCAACGGGTTCCCTATTAGGCTACACCTTC CASSLATGSLLGYTF
. TRBJ1-2 TRBV5-8 . TGTGCCAGCAGCTGGGTGTACTCTTCAGGTTCTAACTATGGCTACACCTTC CASSWVYSSGSNYGYTF
once TRBJ1-5 TRBV28 . TGTGCCAGCAGGCCAAGGGGAGGCGGGTATCAGCCCCAGCATTTT CASRPRGGGYQPQHF
. TRBJ1-1 TRBV5-1 . TGCGCCAGCAGCAGGGGCGGGGCGCGAGACACTGAAGCTTTCTTT CASSRGGARDTEAFF
. TRBJ1-1 TRBV6-2/TRBV6-3 . TGTGCCAGCAGTTCTAAGGCAGGGAAGAACACTGAAGCTTTCTTT CASSSKAGKNTEAFF
. TRBJ2-7 TRBV20-1 TRBD2 TGCAGTGCTAGTCTCTTAGCGGGAGCAGCCTACGAGCAGTACTTC CSASLLAGAAYEQYF
. TRBJ1-6 TRBV5-1 . TGCGCCAGCAGCCGAGAGGGGGATTCACCCCTCCACTTT CASSREGDSPLHF
. TRBJ1-1 TRBV6-5 . TGTGCCAGCAGTTACTCGGACAGCCCGAACACTGAAGCTTTCTTT CASSYSDSPNTEAFF
. TRBJ1-4 TRBV18 TRBD1 TGTGCCAGCTCACCGGGACAGGGAGAAAAACTGTTTTTT CASSPGQGEKLFF
. TRBJ1-2 TRBV28 . TGTGCCAGCAGTTTACTCACAGTTCCTTTATCGGACACCTTC CASSLLTVPLSDTF
. TRBJ2-3 TRBV5-1 TRBD2 TGCGCCAGCAGCTCTAGCGGGAGGTACACAGATACGCAGTATTTT CASSSSGRYTDTQYF
. TRBJ2-1 TRBV7-2 TRBD2 TGTGCCAGCAGGACTAGCGGCCCCAATGAGCAGTTCTTC CASRTSGPNEQFF